These 28 T cell receptor beta chains were sequenced from one sample in a study of blood T cell repertoires in COVID-19 (dated by TCRdb to 2019 to 2021). Library preparation was by the immunoSEQ multiplex PCR assay. Sourced from immuneACCESS, this table was stored by TCRdb with only in-frame sequences that have V and J called. A share of the clones is absent; for the studies checked, an unresolved V gene accounts for under half, and the remainder has no known explanation. The sample includes approximately 230,000 clones, with about 85% observed a single time. The ten most abundant clones make up roughly 3.1% of the sample. The specimen was peripheral blood. These receptors came from a young man with active or convalescent COVID-19.

CDR3 protein: CASSVALDRGFDEQYF. In DNA, the CDR3 is TGTGCCAGCAGCGTAGCTTTGGACAGGGGATTCGACGAGCAGTACTTC. The rearrangement joins TRBV9 to TRBJ2-7; the match to TRBD1 covers 9 bases. Germline trimming cut 0 bases from V and 5 bases from J; bases unmatched to any gene: 9. Germline assignment: CDR1 SGDLS and CDR2 YYNGEE. The CDR3 consists of 16 residues.

The chain carries TRBV27 and TRBJ1-4; 7 bases fit TRBD1. The CDR3 runs to 18 residues. The germline V gene encodes CDR1 MNHEY and CDR2 SMNVEV (reference sequence). V lost 3 bases, J lost 10 bases, and 20 bases stayed unmatched. CDR3 in amino acids: CASSFSQQGSGGSRKLFF. The CDR3 DNA reads as TGTGCCAGCAGTTTCAGTCAACAGGGGTCAGGAGGTTCTAGAAAACTGTTTTTT.

V is TRBV7-9 and J is TRBJ1-3; weak D call: TRBD1 (6 bases). This CDR3 has 14 residues. Germline V lookup: CDR1 SEHNR, CDR2 FQNEAQ (reference sequence). Between the trimmed V and J ends, which lost 4 bases and 0 bases, there was a span of 7 bases. In nucleotides, the CDR3 is TGTGCCAGCAGCTCCAGGGGCTCTGGAAACACCATATATTTT. As protein: CASSSRGSGNTIYF.

This clone was observed once. The chain is built from TRBV24-1 and TRBJ2-3; D perhaps matches TRBD2 (5 bases). The germline gives CDR1 KGHDR, CDR2 SFDVKD. The CDR3 totals 12 residues. V dropped 10 bases and J dropped 1 base, with 8 bases sitting between them. Here the CDR3 reads CATGEGTDTQYF. The CDR3 bases are TGTGCCACGGGAGAAGGCACAGATACGCAGTATTTT.

The chain couples TRBV5-8 to TRBJ2-1, with D possibly TRBD1 on 5 matching bases. CDR1 and CDR2 (germline): SGHTS, YDEGEE. V was clipped by 2 bases and J by 0 bases, with 12 bases between them. The CDR3 totals 16 residues. In DNA form, the CDR3 reads TGTGCCAGCAGCTTAAGGGGTTTAAGCTCCTACAATGAGCAGTTCTTC. Translating it yields CASSLRGLSSYNEQFF.

The chain uses TRBV24-1 and TRBJ1-2; D unresolved. Per the germline V gene, CDR1 is KGHDR and CDR2 is SFDVKD. Deletions cut 3 bases from V and 4 bases from J, with 11 bases between. CDR3 length equals 14 residues. DNA for the CDR3: TGTGCCACCAGTGATATGACAAGGTCCTATGGCTACACCTTC. Protein sequence: CATSDMTRSYGYTF.

The rearrangement joins TRBV20-1 to TRBJ2-5; D perhaps matches TRBD1 (5 bases). The CDR3 covers 10 residues. The germline V gene encodes CDR1 DFQATT and CDR2 SNEGSKA (reference sequence). The V gene lost 6 bases and the J gene lost 11 bases, with 13 bases spanning the gap. The CDR3 DNA reads as TGCAGTGCGCTACAGGACCCGCAGTACTTC. Translated, it gives CSALQDPQYF.

The chain joins TRBV2 to TRBJ2-7; 9 bases line up with TRBD2. V shed 2 bases and J 12 bases; nucleotides not matched to a gene: 5. From germline, CDR1 is SNHLY and CDR2 FYNNEI. The CDR3 sequence is 12 residues long. CDR3 sequence: CASSEQTSGTYF. The CDR3 nucleotides read TGTGCCAGCAGTGAACAGACTAGCGGAACGTACTTC.

V and J are TRBV6-5 and TRBJ1-2; no definite D call. CDR3 length: 13 amino acids. Germline V lookup: CDR1 MNHEY, CDR2 SVGAGI. The V end was cut by 6 bases, the J end by 4 bases, with 12 bases between. CDR3 amino acids: CASSLAMFYGYTF. The CDR3 region has the DNA TGTGCCAGCAGCCTGGCCATGTTCTATGGCTACACCTTC.

In its sample, this clone was seen once. Other DNA variants within this sample encode the same CDR3. This chain joins TRBV20-1 and TRBJ1-2; possible D gene TRBD1, 5 bases. The germline V gene has CDR1 DFQATT and CDR2 SNEGSKA (reference sequence). The V end was cut by 5 bases, the J end by 7 bases, with 11 bases between. The CDR3 covers 11 residues. The DNA of the CDR3 is TGCAGTGCTCGCGGGACGGGTGGCTACACCTTC. It is translated as CSARGTGGYTF.

V is TRBV4-1 and J is TRBJ2-1, with D possibly being TRBD1 (6 bases). CDR1 is MGHRA, CDR2 YSYEKL, per germline. The CDR3 has 16 amino acids. V lost 0 bases and J lost 8, with 17 bases in between. Here the CDR3 DNA reads TGCGCCAGCAGCCAAGATCCCGGGACACCCCGCCATGAGCAGTTCTTC. Translated: CASSQDPGTPRHEQFF.

The rearrangement joins TRBV25-1 to TRBJ2-1, with D possibly being TRBD2 (6 bases). Trimming left V 8 bases short and J 4 bases short, with 12 bases between. CDR3 size: 13 residues. Looked up from germline, CDR1 is MGHDK and CDR2 is SYGVNS. The CDR3 is CASGLRGYNEQFF. CDR3 coding DNA: TGTGCCAGCGGGCTACGGGGGTACAATGAGCAGTTCTTC.

This clone has only one observation. The chain couples TRBV6-6 to TRBJ2-1; 7 positions match TRBD2. The germline gives CDR1 MNHNY, CDR2 SVGAGI (reference sequence). The CDR3 covers 16 residues. With 6 bases clipped from V and 0 bases from J, the junction kept 8 bases outside the gene matches. CDR3 nucleotide sequence: TGTGCCAGCAGCCGTCTTGGGGGGGGCTCCTACAATGAGCAGTTCTTC. This sequence encodes CASSRLGGGSYNEQFF.

The chain couples TRBV9 to TRBJ2-3, with TRBD2 identical over 7 bases. Losses at the gene ends were 5 bases for V and 4 bases for J; bases not matched to a gene: 10. Germline CDR1 is SGDLS and CDR2 is YYNGEE. CDR3 length equals 15 residues. The CDR3 is CASSEVAGRADTQYF. Here the CDR3 DNA reads TGTGCCAGCAGTGAAGTAGCGGGCAGGGCAGATACGCAGTATTTT.

The chain recombines TRBV5-1 with TRBJ2-3, with 10 bases that match TRBD2. The CDR3 runs to 17 residues. The V and J ends lost 0 bases and 0 bases, in that order; junction bases with no gene match: 4. Germline V gene data show CDR1 as SGHRS and CDR2 as YFSETQ. The DNA for the CDR3 is TGCGCCAGCAGCTTGGCCGGGACTAGCGTTAGCACAGATACGCAGTATTTT. Its protein product is CASSLAGTSVSTDTQYF.

The chain uses TRBV6-6 and TRBJ2-5, with 7 bases fitting TRBD1. Germline trimming cut 4 bases from V and 2 bases from J; bases unmatched to any gene: 4. The V gene's germline CDR1 is MNHNY and CDR2 SVGAGI (reference sequence). The CDR3 covers 14 residues. CDR3 sequence: CASSSTGNQETQYF. CDR3 nucleotides: TGTGCCAGCAGTTCGACAGGGAATCAAGAGACCCAGTACTTC.

The chain joins TRBV5-1 to TRBJ2-5; no clear D. V lost 4 bases, J lost 4 bases, and 11 bases lay in between. Germline loops: CDR1 SGHRS, CDR2 YFSETQ. This CDR3 comprises 13 residues. In DNA, the CDR3 is TGCGCCAGCAGCCGGAGCCTAGTAGAGACCCAGTACTTC. Translated: CASSRSLVETQYF.

The chain has TRBV3-1 (or the pseudogene TRBV3-2) and TRBJ1-2; D not certain. From germline, CDR1 is LGHDT and CDR2 YNNKEL (reference sequence). Trimming stripped 1 base from V and 8 bases from J, with 8 bases between. This CDR3 contains 12 residues. The CDR3 loop reads CASSQGGGGYTF. CDR3 in DNA: TGTGCCAGCAGCCAAGGTGGAGGGGGCTACACCTTC.

This clone appeared a single time. This chain joins TRBV11-1 and TRBJ1-1; unclear D gene. V was trimmed by 1 base and J by 0 bases, leaving 12 bases between them. This CDR3 has 16 residues. Germline V CDR1 and CDR2: SGHAT, FQDESV (reference sequence). CDR3 sequence (DNA): TGTGCCAGCAGCTTAGGGCATGGCAGTATGAACACTGAAGCTTTCTTT. It specifies CASSLGHGSMNTEAFF.

The CDR3 region is CASRPERLNTEAFF. DNA for the CDR3: TGTGCCAGCAGACCTGAGAGGCTGAACACTGAAGCTTTCTTT. The chain is built from TRBV28 and TRBJ1-1; D remains ambiguous. Germline values: CDR1 MDHEN, CDR2 SYDVKM. Trimming took 6 bases from V and 0 from J, leaving 11 bases between them. The CDR3 has 14 residues.

This sequence joins TRBV10-3 and TRBJ2-1; 8 bases match TRBD2. The CDR3 is made up of 17 amino acids. V gave up 4 bases and J gave up 0 bases; unmatched junction bases: 8. Germline V gene data show CDR1 as ENHRY and CDR2 as SYGVKD. CDR3 protein: CAISGTSGESSYNEQFF. CDR3 nucleotides: TGTGCCATCAGTGGTACTAGCGGAGAAAGCTCCTACAATGAGCAGTTCTTC.

This clone has only one observation. J is TRBJ2-7 and V is TRBV6-5; no clear D. V was cut by 2 bases and J by 12 bases, with 11 bases left in between. The CDR3 has 11 residues. CDR1 MNHEY and CDR2 SVGAGI come from the germline V gene. CDR3 nucleotides: TGTGCCAGCAGTTACCCCCCCGACACGTACTTC. This translates into CASSYPPDTYF.

The rearrangement links TRBV20-1 to TRBJ1-1, with D uncertain. Trimming left V 3 bases short and J 0 bases short, with 11 bases between. The length of the CDR3 is 14 residues. From germline, CDR1 is DFQATT and CDR2 SNEGSKA (reference sequence). CDR3 sequence (DNA): TGCAGTGCTAGTTGGGCCCGGATGAACACTGAAGCTTTCTTT. Encoded protein: CSASWARMNTEAFF.

The chain links TRBV6-5 to TRBJ2-2, with 7 positions matching TRBD2. Germline V gene lookup returns CDR1 MNHEY and CDR2 SVGAGI. The V segment lost 0 bases and the J segment 5 bases; nucleotides outside the gene matches: 0. CDR3 size: 14 residues. The CDR3 loop is CASSYSGGTGELFF. CDR3 DNA sequence: TGTGCCAGCAGTTACTCGGGAGGGACCGGGGAGCTGTTTTTT.

The gene calls are TRBV3-1 (or the pseudogene TRBV3-2) and TRBJ2-1, with TRBD2 matching over 7 bases. CDR3 length: 15 amino acids. Losses at the gene ends were 3 bases for V and 6 bases for J; bases not matched to a gene: 8. The germline V gene encodes CDR1 LGHDT and CDR2 YNNKEL (reference sequence). The DNA of the CDR3 is TGTGCCAGCAGCCAGGGCAGCGGGATTGGCAATGAGCAGTTCTTC. Its protein is CASSQGSGIGNEQFF.

In DNA, the CDR3 is TGTGCCAGCAGTTACTCGACTAGCGGGTCCTACGAGCAGTACTTC. Protein product: CASSYSTSGSYEQYF. The chain couples TRBV6-5 to TRBJ2-7, with TRBD2 matching over 10 bases. The CDR3 sequence is 15 residues long. With V trimmed by 0 bases and J by 1 base, 0 bases remained unmatched. The germline V gene encodes CDR1 MNHEY and CDR2 SVGAGI.

CDR3 loop: CASSATGTFQETQYF. The CDR3 region has the DNA TGTGCCAGCAGCGCTACCGGGACTTTTCAAGAGACCCAGTACTTC. The V and J genes are TRBV5-4 and TRBJ2-5; tentatively, D is TRBD2 (6 bases). Germline V gene data show CDR1 as SGHNT and CDR2 as YYREEE (reference sequence). The CDR3 contains 15 residues. V lost 4 bases to trimming and J lost 2 bases, with 15 bases between them.

The rearrangement uses TRBV7-2 and TRBJ1-5; no reliable D call. The germline V and J ends were trimmed by 3 bases and 6 bases, with 9 bases remaining between them. The CDR3 runs 13 residues. CDR1 SGHTA and CDR2 FQGNSA come from the germline V gene. CDR3 sequence reads: CASSFWWSQPQHF. The CDR3 DNA is TGTGCCAGCAGCTTTTGGTGGAGTCAGCCCCAGCATTTT.